One sample yielded the 3 T cell receptor beta chains listed below, sequenced in a study of identical twins. From the 5' RACE reads, TCRdb called clonotypes with MiXCR, one entry per CDR3 protein. The sample holds around 220,000 distinct CDR3 sequences, approximately 10% seen once. The specimen was memory T cells sorted from blood. Receptors were obtained from a man between 50 and 59 years old in good health.

This clonotype was counted ten times or more. This chain links TRBV4-3 with TRBJ2-2; 10 bases are a match to TRBD2. The CDR3 covers 17 residues. V trimming: 3 bases; J trimming: 3 bases; junction bases outside the gene matches: 7. Germline lookup yields CDR1 LGHNA and CDR2 YSLEER. The CDR3 nucleotides are TGCGCCAGCAGCCAGGAACTAGCGGGAATACACACCGGGGAGCTGTTTTTT. This codes for CASSQELAGIHTGELFF.

A remark on this clonotype: This may be a read error, as it is one base from a much larger clone. The rearrangement links TRBV20-1 to TRBJ2-7; D remains unclear. The DNA end lines up better with TRBJ2-1; the J call may be wrong. The CDR3 totals 13 residues. Per the germline V gene, CDR1 is DFQATT and CDR2 is SNEGSKA (reference sequence). CDR3 in DNA: TGCAGTGCTCCGACCTCGGTCGGTGGCGAGCAGTTCTTC. Residues: CSAPTSVGGEQFF.

The chain is built from TRBV15 and TRBJ2-1; a possible D gene is TRBD1 (6 bases). Germline CDR1 reads LNHNV; CDR2 reads YYDKDF (reference sequence). The CDR3 covers 16 residues. Trimming stripped 5 bases from V and 9 bases from J, with 23 bases between. For the CDR3, the DNA is TGTGCCACCAGCGGGCCACAGGGTGGGACCTCGGGTGAGCAGTTCTTC. Translation gives CATSGPQGGTSGEQFF.